Listed below are T cell receptor beta chains from one sample, sequenced in a study of identical twins. Each CDR3 protein gets one entry after TCRdb re-called the 5' RACE reads with MiXCR. The table has 250,000 to 350,000 distinct CDR3 sequences, approximately 8% seen once; the top ten hold about 2.1%. A further study also used this sample, focusing on yellow fever vaccine responses in identical twins.

Sequencing was carried out using memory (CD45RO+) T cells sorted from blood. The receptor set was obtained from a woman aged 18-29 years in good health. The CDR3 runs from the conserved cysteine through the conserved F or W. Fields, in order: CDR3 DNA, CDR3 protein, clone size, J gene, V gene, D gene. The D gene is left open where the match is weak. The size field is filled for only some rows; it gives once, few, many or a size class.

CDR3 DNA: TGTGCCAGCAGTAAGGGACTAGCGGTTAATGAGCAGTTCTTC; CDR3 protein: CASSKGLAVNEQFF; clone size: NA; J gene: TRBJ2-1; V gene: TRBV28; D gene: TRBD2
CDR3 DNA: TGTGCCATCGACGACAGGGGGGGAAAATATAATTCACCCCTCCACTTT; CDR3 protein: CAIDDRGGKYNSPLHF; clone size: many; J gene: TRBJ1-6; V gene: TRBV6-1; D gene: TRBD1
CDR3 DNA: TGTGCCAGCAGTGAAGCCGCCGGGGGGGCTGGAAACACCATATATTTT; CDR3 protein: CASSEAAGGAGNTIYF; clone size: few; J gene: TRBJ1-3; V gene: TRBV25-1; D gene: NA
CDR3 DNA: TGCGCCAGCAGCCTCACACCGGGACTTCTCACAGATACGCAGTATTTT; CDR3 protein: CASSLTPGLLTDTQYF; clone size: many; J gene: TRBJ2-3; V gene: TRBV4-1; D gene: NA
CDR3 DNA: TGTGCCAGCTCCCTCGGACAGGGTGAAGCTTTCTTT; CDR3 protein: CASSLGQGEAFF; clone size: many; J gene: TRBJ1-1; V gene: TRBV18; D gene: TRBD1
CDR3 DNA: TGTGCCAGTAAGGGACAGGGAAACCCGAACACTGAAGCTTTCTTT; CDR3 protein: CASKGQGNPNTEAFF; clone size: few; J gene: TRBJ1-1; V gene: TRBV19; D gene: TRBD1
CDR3 DNA: TGTGCCAGCAGTCAAGGAGCGCCCAATCAGCCCCAGCATTTT; CDR3 protein: CASSQGAPNQPQHF; clone size: many; J gene: TRBJ1-5; V gene: TRBV12-3/TRBV12-4; D gene: NA
CDR3 DNA: TGTGCCAGCAGCCAGGGGCTCTACGATGAGCAGTTCTTC; CDR3 protein: CASSQGLYDEQFF; clone size: few; J gene: TRBJ2-1; V gene: TRBV3-1; D gene: NA
CDR3 DNA: TGTGCCAGCAGCCCCCAGACAGGGGACACTGAAGCTTTCTTT; CDR3 protein: CASSPQTGDTEAFF; clone size: few; J gene: TRBJ1-1; V gene: TRBV9; D gene: TRBD1
CDR3 DNA: TGCGCCAGCAGGGGGGGGGACTCCTACAATGAGCAGTTCTTC; CDR3 protein: CASRGGDSYNEQFF; clone size: many; J gene: TRBJ2-1; V gene: TRBV5-1; D gene: TRBD2
CDR3 DNA: TGTGCCAGCAACAGCCTCGGGGGCTCAACCTACAATGAGCAGTTCTTC; CDR3 protein: CASNSLGGSTYNEQFF; clone size: NA; J gene: TRBJ2-1; V gene: TRBV28; D gene: NA
CDR3 DNA: TGTGCCAGCAGTTTAGGGGTAGGGGGCTACACCTTC; CDR3 protein: CASSLGVGGYTF; clone size: few; J gene: TRBJ1-2; V gene: TRBV12-3/TRBV12-4; D gene: NA
CDR3 DNA: TGTGCCAGCAGTCCGGGAGGGGGAAGAAGAGCTAACTATGGCTACACCTTC; CDR3 protein: CASSPGGGRRANYGYTF; clone size: many; J gene: TRBJ1-2; V gene: TRBV12-3/TRBV12-4; D gene: NA